The rows below give T cell receptor beta chains drawn from one sample of a study of beta chain features in type 1 diabetes. Libraries were prepared by immunoSEQ multiplex PCR; TCRdb keeps only in-frame clonotypes and omits some of them. This table holds 200,000 to 300,000 clones, 27% found once. Sequenced sample: central memory CD4+ T cells from blood. The receptors were gathered from a man aged 25-45 years in good health. Each CDR3 is given with its conserved first and last residue. Fields, in order: J gene, clone size, CDR3 length, V gene, D gene, CDR3 DNA, CDR3 protein. The D gene is left open where the match is weak. Only some rows state a clone size, as once, few, many or a class for expanded clones.

J gene: TRBJ2-7
clone size: few
CDR3 length: 13
V gene: TRBV5-6
D gene: .
CDR3 DNA: TGTGCCAGCAACCCCCCTGGGGCCTACGAGCAGTACTTC
CDR3 protein: CASNPPGAYEQYF

J gene: TRBJ1-5
clone size: .
CDR3 length: 15
V gene: TRBV7-2
D gene: .
CDR3 DNA: TGTGCCAGCAGCTTAGGATTTGGGAGCGGACAGCCCCAGCATTTT
CDR3 protein: CASSLGFGSGQPQHF

J gene: TRBJ2-1
clone size: few
CDR3 length: 13
V gene: TRBV30
D gene: .
CDR3 DNA: TGTGCCTGGAGTGTACAGGCAGCCAATGAGCAGTTCTTC
CDR3 protein: CAWSVQAANEQFF

J gene: TRBJ2-7
clone size: .
CDR3 length: 11
V gene: TRBV4-3
D gene: .
CDR3 DNA: TGCGCCAGCAGCCAGCCAGGGGACCGAAACTTC
CDR3 protein: CASSQPGDRNF

J gene: TRBJ2-5
clone size: .
CDR3 length: 12
V gene: TRBV15
D gene: .
CDR3 DNA: TGTGCCACCAGCAGTCGTCAAGAGACCCAGTACTTC
CDR3 protein: CATSSRQETQYF

J gene: TRBJ2-3
clone size: .
CDR3 length: 15
V gene: TRBV25-1
D gene: .
CDR3 DNA: TGTGCCAGCAGTGCCGGGACGGGGATCCGAGATACGCAGTATTTT
CDR3 protein: CASSAGTGIRDTQYF

J gene: TRBJ1-1
clone size: .
CDR3 length: 13
V gene: TRBV30
D gene: .
CDR3 DNA: TGTGCCTGGAGTGTAGGTATGAACACTGAAGCTTTCTTT
CDR3 protein: CAWSVGMNTEAFF

J gene: TRBJ2-5
clone size: few
CDR3 length: 14
V gene: TRBV2
D gene: TRBD1
CDR3 DNA: TGTGCCAGCAGCCGGGACAGCGCGTTAGAGACCCAGTACTTC
CDR3 protein: CASSRDSALETQYF

J gene: TRBJ2-6
clone size: many
CDR3 length: 17
V gene: TRBV7-8
D gene: .
CDR3 DNA: TGTGCCAGCAGCTTAGTACCGATGTTCTCTGGGGCCAACGTCCTGACTTTC
CDR3 protein: CASSLVPMFSGANVLTF

J gene: TRBJ1-1
clone size: .
CDR3 length: 13
V gene: TRBV6-4
D gene: .
CDR3 DNA: TGTGCCAGCAGTGTGACTGGGGGCACTGAAGCTTTCTTT
CDR3 protein: CASSVTGGTEAFF

J gene: TRBJ2-1
clone size: .
CDR3 length: 12
V gene: TRBV15
D gene: TRBD1
CDR3 DNA: TGTGCCAGCACAGGGGGCTACAATGAGCAGTTCTTC
CDR3 protein: CASTGGYNEQFF

J gene: TRBJ2-7
clone size: .
CDR3 length: 14
V gene: TRBV27
D gene: .
CDR3 DNA: TGTGCCAGCAGATTACAGGGAGACACCTACGAGCAGTACTTC
CDR3 protein: CASRLQGDTYEQYF

J gene: TRBJ2-2
clone size: .
CDR3 length: 17
V gene: TRBV5-6
D gene: TRBD2
CDR3 DNA: TGTGCCAGCAGCTTGCCCGGGACTAGCGGGGCCACCGGGGAGCTGTTTTTT
CDR3 protein: CASSLPGTSGATGELFF

J gene: TRBJ2-7
clone size: few
CDR3 length: 13
V gene: TRBV7-2
D gene: .
CDR3 DNA: TGTGCCAGCAGCTTAGAAGCCCTAGGCGAGCAGTACTTC
CDR3 protein: CASSLEALGEQYF

J gene: TRBJ2-7
clone size: .
CDR3 length: 14
V gene: TRBV5-1
D gene: TRBD1
CDR3 DNA: TGCGCCAGCAGCTGGACGGGACAGAGCTACGAGCAGTACTTC
CDR3 protein: CASSWTGQSYEQYF

J gene: TRBJ2-7
clone size: .
CDR3 length: 13
V gene: TRBV4-3
D gene: TRBD2
CDR3 DNA: TGCGCCAGCAGCCAAACGACTAGCGGCGAGCAGTACTTC
CDR3 protein: CASSQTTSGEQYF

J gene: TRBJ2-3
clone size: many
CDR3 length: 14
V gene: TRBV10-3
D gene: .
CDR3 DNA: TGTGCCATCAGTGATTTTAAAGCCGGAGATACGCAGTATTTT
CDR3 protein: CAISDFKAGDTQYF

J gene: TRBJ2-7
clone size: many
CDR3 length: 13
V gene: TRBV6-5
D gene: TRBD1
CDR3 DNA: TGTGCCAGCAGCCGGGACAGGGCCTACGAGCAGTACTTC
CDR3 protein: CASSRDRAYEQYF

J gene: TRBJ2-3
clone size: few
CDR3 length: 14
V gene: TRBV29-1
D gene: .
CDR3 DNA: TGCAGCGTTGAATGGGGGGCCAGCACAGATACGCAGTATTTT
CDR3 protein: CSVEWGASTDTQYF

J gene: TRBJ2-2
clone size: .
CDR3 length: 14
V gene: TRBV27
D gene: .
CDR3 DNA: TGTGCCAGCAGTACCCCAAGTTTTTCCGGGGAGCTGTTTTTT
CDR3 protein: CASSTPSFSGELFF

J gene: TRBJ1-5
clone size: few
CDR3 length: 12
V gene: TRBV30
D gene: TRBD1
CDR3 DNA: TGTGCCTGGAGTATACCACAGGGGCTCAGGCATTTT
CDR3 protein: CAWSIPQGLRHF

J gene: TRBJ2-3
clone size: .
CDR3 length: 15
V gene: TRBV10-3
D gene: TRBD2
CDR3 DNA: TGTGCCATCAGTGAGTCTAGCGGGGTTGGAGATACGCAGTATTTT
CDR3 protein: CAISESSGVGDTQYF

J gene: TRBJ2-1
clone size: .
CDR3 length: 15
V gene: TRBV9
D gene: .
CDR3 DNA: TGTGCCAGCAGCGTATCCGGGACTCTCAACAATGAGCAGTTCTTC
CDR3 protein: CASSVSGTLNNEQFF

J gene: TRBJ2-7
clone size: .
CDR3 length: 13
V gene: TRBV5-6
D gene: .
CDR3 DNA: TGTGCCAGCAGCTTAGACAGCACCTACGAGCAGTACTTC
CDR3 protein: CASSLDSTYEQYF

J gene: TRBJ2-5
clone size: few
CDR3 length: 16
V gene: TRBV28
D gene: TRBD2
CDR3 DNA: TGTGCCAGCAGTTTTGGTGGCGGGGGGGCCGTAGAGACCCAGTACTTC
CDR3 protein: CASSFGGGGAVETQYF

J gene: TRBJ2-3
clone size: .
CDR3 length: 13
V gene: TRBV18
D gene: .
CDR3 DNA: TGTGCCAGTAGGGGCTCTAGCACAGATACGCAGTATTTT
CDR3 protein: CASRGSSTDTQYF

J gene: TRBJ1-2
clone size: .
CDR3 length: 17
V gene: TRBV7-2
D gene: TRBD1
CDR3 DNA: TGTGCCAGCAGCTTAATGGGACAGGGGGCTACTAGCTATGGCTACACCTTC
CDR3 protein: CASSLMGQGATSYGYTF

J gene: TRBJ1-2
clone size: once
CDR3 length: 15
V gene: TRBV6-1
D gene: .
CDR3 DNA: TGTGCCAGCTCAGTGAAGAAACAGGGTACCTATGGCTACACCTTC
CDR3 protein: CASSVKKQGTYGYTF

J gene: TRBJ2-5
clone size: few
CDR3 length: 14
V gene: TRBV7-9
D gene: .
CDR3 DNA: TGTGCCAGCACCCCCCGGGGGGCCCAAGAGACCCAGTACTTC
CDR3 protein: CASTPRGAQETQYF

J gene: TRBJ2-6
clone size: few
CDR3 length: 18
V gene: TRBV5-1
D gene: .
CDR3 DNA: TGCGCCAGCAGCTTGGCCACTTCTCCAAGCTCTGGGGCCAACGTCCTGACTTTC
CDR3 protein: CASSLATSPSSGANVLTF

J gene: TRBJ2-3
clone size: .
CDR3 length: 16
V gene: TRBV25-1
D gene: TRBD2
CDR3 DNA: TGTGCCAGCAGTGAATTCGGAGCGGGGCCAACAGATACGCAGTATTTT
CDR3 protein: CASSEFGAGPTDTQYF

J gene: TRBJ2-1
clone size: .
CDR3 length: 15
V gene: TRBV10-3
D gene: TRBD1
CDR3 DNA: TGTGCCATCAGTGGTACAGGGGTACGAAATTGGGAGCAGTTCTTC
CDR3 protein: CAISGTGVRNWEQFF

J gene: TRBJ2-5
clone size: few
CDR3 length: 13
V gene: TRBV19
D gene: .
CDR3 DNA: TGTGCCATCAAAGGGGTTTCGAAAGAGACCCAGTACTTC
CDR3 protein: CAIKGVSKETQYF

J gene: TRBJ1-2
clone size: .
CDR3 length: 14
V gene: TRBV5-4
D gene: TRBD1
CDR3 DNA: TGTGCCAGCAGCGGAACAGGGGATATCTATGGCTACACCTTC
CDR3 protein: CASSGTGDIYGYTF